These 12 T cell receptor beta chains originate from one sample sequenced in a study of human T cells and chemical hapten exposure. TCRdb fed the RACE reads into MiXCR, producing one record per CDR3 protein. Of some 400,000 distinct CDR3 sequences listed, 4.8% are singletons. Stated time point: patch test 1, 2 weeks after DPC sensitization. Treatment in this sample: therapeutic diphenylcyclopropenone sensitization with weekly scalp DPC. The source was whole blood, collected in connection with sensitization to the hapten diphenylcyclopropenone (DPC). These receptors came from a woman between 45 and 60 years old with alopecia areata. Some clones in this sample may be carry-over from other donors' samples.

This clonotype has at least ten counts. The rearrangement uses TRBV6-5 and TRBJ2-3; 8 bases are shared with TRBD2. The CDR3 totals 15 residues. Germline trimming cut 4 bases from V and 0 bases from J; bases unmatched to any gene: 3. From germline, CDR1 is MNHEY and CDR2 SVGAGI. CDR3 coding DNA: TGTGCCAGCAGTTCCCCTAGCGGGAGCACAGATACGCAGTATTTT. This codes for CASSSPSGSTDTQYF.

The chain combines TRBV7-8 with TRBJ2-1; perhaps TRBD2 as D (5 bases). The germline gives CDR1 SGHVS, CDR2 FQNEAQ. V was cut by 8 bases and J by 3 bases, with 14 bases left in between. The CDR3 runs to 14 residues. The CDR3 DNA follows: TGTGCCAGCTTGGGAGAGGGTCTCTACAATGAGCAGTTCTTC. Amino acid sequence: CASLGEGLYNEQFF.

This chain uses TRBV20-1 with TRBJ1-2; TRBD1 agrees at 9 bases. Germline assignment: CDR1 DFQATT and CDR2 SNEGSKA (reference sequence). The CDR3 contains 15 residues. The V and J ends lost 3 bases and 6 bases, in that order; junction bases with no gene match: 11. The CDR3 loop reads CSASGARQGGNGYTF. The CDR3 DNA sequence: TGCAGTGCTAGTGGCGCTCGACAGGGGGGGAATGGCTACACCTTC.

This clonotype was picked up a small number of times. This chain links TRBV5-1 with TRBJ1-4; D might be TRBD1 (6 bases). The CDR3 runs 16 residues. Per the germline V gene, CDR1 is SGHRS and CDR2 is YFSETQ. Trimming took off 0 bases at V and 2 bases at J, with 11 bases between the two ends. The CDR3 sequence is CASSLDGRGTNEKLFF. CDR3 sequence (DNA): TGCGCCAGCAGCTTGGATGGCAGGGGTACTAATGAAAAACTGTTTTTT.

This clonotype has at least ten counts. The rearrangement uses TRBV12-3 or TRBV12-4 and TRBJ2-2, with D possibly being TRBD1 or TRBD2 (5 bases each). The CDR3 has 16 amino acids. Trimming left V 7 bases short and J 1 base short, with 16 bases between. CDR3 loop: CASISVGPKNTGELFF. The CDR3 region has the DNA TGTGCCAGCATCTCCGTGGGACCAAAGAACACCGGGGAGCTGTTTTTT.

This clonotype was counted at least ten times. This chain links TRBV29-1 with TRBJ2-1; weak D call: TRBD1 (5 bases). The CDR3 length is 13 residues. The ends were cut back, 4 bases at V and 1 base at J, with 8 bases in the middle. The germline V gene encodes CDR1 SQVTM and CDR2 ANQGSEA. Here the CDR3 DNA reads TGCAGCGTTGTAAGGGGTTCCTACAATGAGCAGTTCTTC. Protein: CSVVRGSYNEQFF.

The table lists this clonotype with many counts. The chain uses TRBV19 and TRBJ1-5; TRBD1 matches at 7 bases. Germline-derived CDR1 and CDR2 are LNHDA and SQIVND (reference sequence). This CDR3 region has 16 residues. The trim removed 3 bases at V and 2 bases at J, leaving 7 bases unmatched. The CDR3 bases are TGTGCCAGTAGTATCGGCGCCAGGGGGGGCAATCAGCCCCAGCATTTT. Its translation: CASSIGARGGNQPQHF. Based on the CDR3 plus reference TRBV19 and TRBJ1-5, the full variable domain is DGGITQSPKYLFRKEGQNVTLSCEQNLNHDAMYWYRQDPGQGLRLIYYSQIVNDFQKGDIAEGYSVSREKKESFPLTVTSAQKNPTAFYLCASSIGARGGNQPQHFGDGTRLSIL.

This chain joins TRBV6-5 and TRBJ2-7; D might be TRBD2 (6 bases). From germline, CDR1 is MNHEY and CDR2 SVGAGI. The length of the CDR3 is 13 residues. Trimming cost V 6 bases and J 0 bases, with 9 bases left between them. The CDR3 DNA reads as TGTGCCAGCAGGGAGGGTTCCTCCTACGAGCAGTACTTC. This translates into CASREGSSYEQYF.

This clonotype was seen a handful of times. This chain uses TRBV5-1 with TRBJ2-3, with TRBD2 identical over 9 bases. The CDR3 sequence is 16 residues long. CDR1 is SGHRS and CDR2 is YFSETQ in the germline V gene. With V trimmed by 2 bases and J by 2 bases, 6 bases remained unmatched. The CDR3 nucleotides are TGCGCCAGCAGCTTTAGCGGGGGAGCTCTCACAGATACGCAGTATTTT. It specifies CASSFSGGALTDTQYF.

In its sample, this clonotype was seen many times. The genes are TRBV9 and TRBJ2-3, with TRBD2 matching over 10 bases. Germline V lookup: CDR1 SGDLS, CDR2 YYNGEE. The length of the CDR3 is 16 residues. Trimming took 2 bases from V and 2 from J; bases not matched to a gene: 5. This CDR3 is CASSVFLAGATDTQYF. The CDR3 nucleotides are TGTGCCAGCAGCGTCTTCCTAGCGGGGGCCACAGATACGCAGTATTTT.

In this sample, this clonotype turned up many times. J is TRBJ1-4 and V is TRBV7-9; D may be TRBD1 (5 bases). V lost 6 bases and J 8 bases, leaving 10 bases between the germline ends. The CDR3 has 12 residues. Per the germline V gene, CDR1 is SEHNR and CDR2 is FQNEAQ (reference sequence). The CDR3, as DNA: TGTGCCAGCAGTTCTGAGGGGGAAAAACTGTTTTTT. Translation: CASSSEGEKLFF.

Concerning this clonotype itself: One junction end disagrees with the germline gene, perhaps due to a read error. The CDR3 region is CASSPGPKVLHF. CDR3 DNA: TGTGCCAGCAGTCCCGGGCCGAAGGTCTTGCACTTC. The chain combines TRBV28 with TRBJ2-7, with D unresolved. The CDR3 loop spans 12 amino acids. From germline, CDR1 is MDHEN and CDR2 SYDVKM.